The rows below give T cell receptor beta chains drawn from one sample of a study of beta chain features in type 1 diabetes. Using immunoSEQ multiplex PCR, the repertoire was profiled, and TCRdb retains in-frame clones only, with some absent. The table shows almost 350,000 clones, with roughly 8% occurring only once. Sequencing input: central memory CD4+ T cells from blood. These receptors were obtained from a woman aged 18-29 years in good health. CDR3s include the opening cysteine and the closing phenylalanine or tryptophan. A D gene is named only where the DNA matches it firmly. Size values are once, few and many counts, or a class for expanded clones, and some rows have none.

J,D,V,size,CDR3,DNA
TRBJ2-1,.,TRBV7-2,.,CASSLKLGPTSEQFF,TGTGCCAGCAGCTTAAAACTAGGGCCAACGAGTGAGCAGTTCTTC
TRBJ2-1,.,TRBV28,few,CASSLPGTNEQFF,TGTGCCAGCAGTTTACCAGGCACCAATGAGCAGTTCTTC
TRBJ2-1,TRBD1,TRBV7-9,many,CASSKTGGAHNEQFF,TGTGCCAGCAGCAAGACAGGGGGCGCCCACAATGAGCAGTTCTTC
TRBJ2-7,.,TRBV27,.,CASSFNGRRSNEQYF,TGTGCCAGCAGTTTTAATGGTCGTCGCAGCAACGAGCAGTACTTC
TRBJ2-3,.,TRBV7-9,.,CASSLRAKLLDTQYF,TGTGCCAGCAGCTTAAGGGCCAAACTTCTCGATACGCAGTATTTT
TRBJ2-1,TRBD2,TRBV19,few,CASTSGIVGEQFF,TGTGCCAGTACTAGCGGGATAGTAGGTGAGCAGTTCTTC
TRBJ2-1,TRBD2,TRBV20-1,few,CSANLAGEQFF,TGCAGTGCTAACCTAGCGGGGGAGCAGTTCTTC
TRBJ2-7,TRBD2,TRBV6-5,.,CASSLAGLQPYEQYF,TGTGCCAGCAGCCTAGCGGGTCTCCAGCCCTACGAGCAGTACTTC
TRBJ2-2,TRBD2,TRBV9,few,CASSVSGVGRTGELFF,TGTGCCAGCAGCGTAAGCGGGGTTGGTCGGACCGGGGAGCTGTTTTTT
TRBJ2-1,.,TRBV27,.,CASRARALNYNEQFF,TGTGCCAGCAGAGCCCGGGCCCTTAATTACAATGAGCAGTTCTTC
TRBJ2-3,.,TRBV27,many,CASSTLAAGATQYF,TGTGCCAGCAGTACACTAGCCGCAGGGGCCACGCAGTATTTT
TRBJ2-5,TRBD2,TRBV9,few,CASSVSWTSGQETQYF,TGTGCCAGCAGCGTGAGTTGGACTAGCGGCCAAGAGACCCAGTACTTC
TRBJ2-4,.,TRBV27,few,CASSFTGSDIQYF,TGTGCCAGCAGTTTCACAGGGTCGGACATTCAGTACTTC
TRBJ2-7,.,TRBV28,.,CASSSTGQRALYEQYF,TGTGCCAGCAGTTCGACGGGACAGCGGGCCCTCTACGAGCAGTACTTC
TRBJ2-1,TRBD2,TRBV7-9,.,CASSLAGSSGSYNEQFF,TGTGCCAGCAGCTTAGCGGGTTCTAGCGGGTCCTACAATGAGCAGTTCTTC
TRBJ2-3,.,TRBV28,.,CASILPGTDTQYF,TGTGCCAGCATTTTGCCGGGCACAGATACGCAGTATTTT
TRBJ2-4,TRBD1,TRBV5-1,few,CASRTGDPGKNIQYF,TGCGCCAGCAGGACAGGGGACCCTGGCAAAAACATTCAGTACTTC
TRBJ2-3,TRBD2,TRBV11-2,few,CASSQAPSGSSTDTQYF,TGTGCCAGCAGCCAAGCTCCTAGCGGGAGTTCCACAGATACGCAGTATTTT
TRBJ2-1,.,TRBV7-3,few,CASSLGGSGYNEQFF,TGTGCCAGCAGCTTAGGGGGTAGCGGCTACAATGAGCAGTTCTTC
TRBJ2-3,.,TRBV11-2,.,CASTFSIVTDTQYF,TGTGCCAGCACCTTCAGTATCGTCACAGATACGCAGTATTTT
TRBJ2-7,TRBD1,TRBV16,.,CASSLTTGFEQYF,TGTGCCAGCAGCCTCACGACAGGGTTCGAGCAGTACTTC
TRBJ1-2,.,TRBV5-4,many,CASSSTAYGYTF,TGTGCCAGCAGCTCGACTGCGTATGGCTACACCTTC
TRBJ1-2,.,TRBV4-2,few,CASSPGTYPNYGYTF,TGTGCCAGCAGCCCCGGGACTTACCCGAACTATGGCTACACCTTC
TRBJ2-2,.,TRBV28,few,CASRLSGTSNTGELFF,TGTGCCAGCAGACTTAGCGGCACCTCGAACACCGGGGAGCTGTTTTTT
TRBJ2-5,TRBD1,TRBV6-5,few,CASSYGRTGGRETQYF,TGTGCCAGCAGTTACGGGAGGACAGGGGGCCGGGAGACCCAGTACTTC
TRBJ1-5,TRBD1,TRBV5-6,many,CASSVGQSMGNQPQHF,TGTGCCAGCAGCGTGGGACAGTCAATGGGCAATCAGCCCCAGCATTTT
TRBJ2-7,TRBD2,TRBV5-1,.,CASSLTSGRDNEQYF,TGCGCCAGCAGCCTAACTAGCGGGAGGGACAACGAGCAGTACTTC
TRBJ1-2,.,TRBV7-8,.,CASSLIGQVGGYTF,TGTGCCAGCAGCTTAATCGGGCAGGTTGGTGGCTACACCTTC
TRBJ2-5,.,TRBV6-5,few,CASSYDVSAIETQYF,TGTGCCAGCAGTTACGACGTATCAGCCATAGAGACCCAGTACTTC
TRBJ2-1,TRBD1,TRBV4-2,many,CASSTGTGGAPSNEQFF,TGTGCCAGCTCGACCGGGACAGGGGGCGCGCCGTCCAATGAGCAGTTCTTC
TRBJ2-2,TRBD1,TRBV9,many,CASSVTPRTGGGGELFF,TGTGCCAGCAGCGTTACCCCTCGGACAGGTGGTGGCGGGGAGCTGTTTTTT
TRBJ2-7,TRBD2,TRBV7-2,.,CASSLGAGGGYEQYF,TGTGCCAGCAGCTTAGGAGCGGGAGGAGGGTACGAGCAGTACTTC
TRBJ1-2,.,TRBV18,few,CASSPTPMDGYTF,TGTGCCAGCTCACCAACACCAATGGATGGCTACACCTTC
TRBJ2-7,.,TRBV7-2,.,CASSLEGQNYEQYF,TGTGCCAGCAGCTTAGAAGGGCAAAACTACGAGCAGTACTTC
TRBJ2-2,.,TRBV5-1,few,CASSLWGAPNTGELFF,TGCGCCAGCAGCTTGTGGGGGGCTCCGAACACCGGGGAGCTGTTTTTT
TRBJ2-3,TRBD2,TRBV29-1,few,CSVERAGLAGRSTDTQYF,TGCAGCGTTGAACGAGCCGGGCTAGCGGGACGATCCACAGATACGCAGTATTTT
TRBJ2-3,.,TRBV6-5,.,CAISPGAADTQYF,TGTGCCATCTCTCCGGGAGCGGCAGATACGCAGTATTTT
TRBJ2-1,TRBD2,TRBV28,few,CASSETSGSFWGEQFF,TGTGCCAGCAGCGAGACTAGCGGGTCGTTTTGGGGTGAGCAGTTCTTC